This TCR beta chain was sequenced for a study of shared clonotypes between healthy human individuals. Study overall: The donor pool was made up of two women and three men aged 18 to 49. Three CD4 naive, three CD4 memory, two CD8 naive and one CD8 memory plate were used per donor.

Measured with immunoSEQ multiplex PCR; TCRdb has only the in-frame clones, and not every one. Here the sample spans approximately 320,000 clones, roughly 84% being singletons. Remarks on this clone: A read error may explain this, as a much larger clone is one base away.

The V end was cut by 7 bases, the J end by 4 bases, with 7 bases between. The CDR3 runs to 11 residues. Per germline, CDR1 MNHNS and CDR2 SASEGT. Sequenced input: memory CD8+ T cells sorted from blood. As to subset: CD45RO+ cells pooled with CCR7-negative TemRA cells. This sequence originates from a man between 18 and 29 years old in good health. This chain links TRBV6-1 with TRBJ1-1, with D unclear. DNA of the CDR3: TGTGCCAGCAACTACGGCACTGAAGCTTTCTTT. Protein: CASNYGTEAFF.